The sequence of this T cell receptor (beta chain) was determined in a study of T cells in Graves' hyperthyroidism and ophthalmopathy. Study background: Peripheral blood sampling occurred at initial diagnosis, before any treatment. Study-level findings and limits: The model forecast ophthalmopathy, anticipating it by a median roughly 6.3 months before onset. Ophthalmopathy and stable hyperthyroidism were told apart by a 13 V-J model.

Germline V gene data show CDR1 as SEHNR and CDR2 as FQNEAQ (reference sequence). The CDR3 has 13 residues. The ends were cut back, 2 bases at V and 2 bases at J, with 7 bases in the middle. RNA transcripts served as the template for amplifying TCR beta CDR3 regions. The TCR CDR3 first-round RT-PCR relied on the HTBI primer set. TCRdb passed the multiplex PCR reads through MiXCR, listing each CDR3 protein once. The sample shows a few hundred thousand distinct CDR3 sequences, around 13% of them seen only once. Duration under 3 months, a NOSPECS grade of at least 4, and a Clinical Activity Score of at least 3 characterized the ophthalmopathy patients. This clonotype was observed a handful of times. Its target is not known.

This sequence was found in a woman in her 40s with Graves' ophthalmopathy. The sample comprised blood. This chain connects TRBV7-9 to TRBJ2-7, with unresolved D. CDR3: CASSLRVPYEQYF. As DNA, the CDR3 is TGTGCCAGCAGCTTACGAGTACCCTACGAGCAGTACTTC.